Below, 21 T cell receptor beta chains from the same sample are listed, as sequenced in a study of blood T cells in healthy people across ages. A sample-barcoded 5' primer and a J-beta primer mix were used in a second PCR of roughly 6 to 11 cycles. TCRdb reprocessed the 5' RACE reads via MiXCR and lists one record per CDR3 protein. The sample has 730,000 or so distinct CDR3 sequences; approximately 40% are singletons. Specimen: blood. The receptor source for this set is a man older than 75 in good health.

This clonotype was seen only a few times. In nucleotides, the CDR3 is TGTGCCAGCAGCTCACTTGGGACAGGGACCTACGAGCAGTACTTC. As protein: CASSSLGTGTYEQYF. The chain combines TRBV7-9 with TRBJ2-7, with 9 bases matching TRBD1. The CDR3 sequence is 15 residues long. V trimming: 4 bases; J trimming: 2 bases; junction bases outside the gene matches: 6. Germline V CDR1 and CDR2: SEHNR, FQNEAQ (reference sequence).

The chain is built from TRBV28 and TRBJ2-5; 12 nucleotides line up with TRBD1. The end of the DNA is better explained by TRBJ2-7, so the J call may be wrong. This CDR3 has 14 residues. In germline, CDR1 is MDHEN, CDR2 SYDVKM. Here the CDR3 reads CASCYGTGGLEQYF. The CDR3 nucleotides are TGTGCCAGCTGTTACGGGACAGGGGGCCTCGAGCAGTACTTC.

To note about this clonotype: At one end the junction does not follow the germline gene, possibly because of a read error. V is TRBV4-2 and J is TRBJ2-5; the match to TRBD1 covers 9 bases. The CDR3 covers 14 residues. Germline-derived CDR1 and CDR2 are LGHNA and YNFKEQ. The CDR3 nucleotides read TGTGCCAGCGGCCAAGAGGGACAGGGAGAGACCCAGTACTTC. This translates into CASGQEGQGETQYF.

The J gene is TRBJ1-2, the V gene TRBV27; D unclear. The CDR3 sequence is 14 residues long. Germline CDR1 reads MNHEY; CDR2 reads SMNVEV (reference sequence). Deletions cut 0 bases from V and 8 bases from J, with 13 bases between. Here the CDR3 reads CASSLSTVVGGYTF. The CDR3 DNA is TGTGCCAGCAGTTTATCCACAGTGGTGGGGGGCTACACCTTC.

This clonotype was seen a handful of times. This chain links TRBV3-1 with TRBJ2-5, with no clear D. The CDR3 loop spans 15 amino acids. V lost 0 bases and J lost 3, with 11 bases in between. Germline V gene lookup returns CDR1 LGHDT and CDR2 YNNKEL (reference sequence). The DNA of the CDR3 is TGTGCCAGCAGCCAAGAATTGTTAGGGAAAGAGACCCAGTACTTC. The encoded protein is CASSQELLGKETQYF.

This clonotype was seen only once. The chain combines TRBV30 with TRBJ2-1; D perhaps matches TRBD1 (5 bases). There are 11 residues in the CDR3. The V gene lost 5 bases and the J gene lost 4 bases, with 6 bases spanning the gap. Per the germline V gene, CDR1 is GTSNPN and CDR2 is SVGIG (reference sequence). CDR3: CAWAGYNEQFF. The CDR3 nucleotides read TGTGCCTGGGCAGGGTACAATGAGCAGTTCTTC. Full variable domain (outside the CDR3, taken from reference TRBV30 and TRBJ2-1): SQTIHQWPATLVQPVGSPLSLECTVEGTSNPNLYWYRQAAGRGLQLLFYSVGIGQISSEVPQNLSASRPQDRQFILSSKKLLLSDSGFYLCAWAGYNEQFFGPGTRLTVL.

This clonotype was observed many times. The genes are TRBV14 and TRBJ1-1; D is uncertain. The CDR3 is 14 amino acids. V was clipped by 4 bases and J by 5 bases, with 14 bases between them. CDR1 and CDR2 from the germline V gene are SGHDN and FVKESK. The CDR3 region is CASSRAARLTEAFF. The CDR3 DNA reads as TGTGCCAGCAGCCGGGCTGCCCGTTTGACTGAAGCTTTCTTT.

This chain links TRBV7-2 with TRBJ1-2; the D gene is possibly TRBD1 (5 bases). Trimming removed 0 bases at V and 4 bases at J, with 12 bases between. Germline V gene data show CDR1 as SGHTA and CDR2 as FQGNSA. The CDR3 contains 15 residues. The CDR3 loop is CASSLASQGPYGYTF. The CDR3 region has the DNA TGTGCCAGCAGCTTAGCGTCCCAGGGACCCTATGGCTACACCTTC.

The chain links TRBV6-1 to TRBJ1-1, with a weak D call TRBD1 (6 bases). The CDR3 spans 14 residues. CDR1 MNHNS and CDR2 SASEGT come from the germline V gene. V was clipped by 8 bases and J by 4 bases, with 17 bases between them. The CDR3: CASGPGAWGTEAFF. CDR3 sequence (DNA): TGTGCCAGCGGTCCAGGGGCCTGGGGCACTGAAGCTTTCTTT.

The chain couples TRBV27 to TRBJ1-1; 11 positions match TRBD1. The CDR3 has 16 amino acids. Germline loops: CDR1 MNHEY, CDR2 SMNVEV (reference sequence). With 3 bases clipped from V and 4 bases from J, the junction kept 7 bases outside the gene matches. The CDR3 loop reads CASSFGQGAPSTEAFF. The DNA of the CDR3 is TGTGCCAGCAGTTTTGGACAGGGGGCCCCGAGCACTGAAGCTTTCTTT.

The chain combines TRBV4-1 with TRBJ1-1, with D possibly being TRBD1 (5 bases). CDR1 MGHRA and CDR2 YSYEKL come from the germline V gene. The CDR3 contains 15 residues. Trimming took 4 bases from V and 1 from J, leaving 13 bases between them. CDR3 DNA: TGCGCCAGCAGCCCTGGCCGGAGGGGGAACACTGAAGCTTTCTTT. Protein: CASSPGRRGNTEAFF.

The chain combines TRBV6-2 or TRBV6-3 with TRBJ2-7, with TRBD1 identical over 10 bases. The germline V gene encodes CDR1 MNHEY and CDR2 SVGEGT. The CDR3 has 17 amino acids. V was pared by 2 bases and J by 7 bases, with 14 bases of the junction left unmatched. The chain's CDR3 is CASSYRDRGRVGDEQYF. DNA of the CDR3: TGTGCCAGCAGTTACCGTGACAGGGGGCGCGTGGGTGATGAGCAGTACTTC.

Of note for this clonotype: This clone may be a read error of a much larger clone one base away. The CDR3 sequence is CASSLAVGRTDTQYF. The CDR3 nucleotides are TGCGCCAGCAGCTTGGCGGTAGGTCGCACAGATACGCAGTATTTT. This chain connects TRBV5-1 to TRBJ2-3; unclear D gene. This CDR3 region has 15 residues. Germline loops: CDR1 SGHRS, CDR2 YFSETQ. Trimming removed 0 bases from V and 1 base from J, with 9 bases in between. Full variable domain (remainder filled in from reference TRBV5-1 and TRBJ2-3): KAGVTQTPRYLIKTRGQQVTLSCSPISGHRSVSWYQQTPGQGLQFLFEYFSETQRNKGNFPGRFSGRQFSNSRSEMNVSTLELGDSALYLCASSLAVGRTDTQYFGPGTRLTVL.

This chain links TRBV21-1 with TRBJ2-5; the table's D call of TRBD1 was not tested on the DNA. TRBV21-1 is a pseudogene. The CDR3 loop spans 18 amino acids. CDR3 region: CASSKVASRQAKQETQYF. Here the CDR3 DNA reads TGTGCCAGCAGCAAAGTCGCCTCTCGACAGGCGAAGCAAGAGACCCAGTACTTC.

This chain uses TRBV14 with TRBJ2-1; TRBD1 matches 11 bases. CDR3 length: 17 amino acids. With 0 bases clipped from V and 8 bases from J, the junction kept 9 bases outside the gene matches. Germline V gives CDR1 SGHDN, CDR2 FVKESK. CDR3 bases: TGTGCCAGCAGCCAAGATGAGGGGACAGGGGGAATCGATGAGCAGTTCTTC. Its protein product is CASSQDEGTGGIDEQFF.

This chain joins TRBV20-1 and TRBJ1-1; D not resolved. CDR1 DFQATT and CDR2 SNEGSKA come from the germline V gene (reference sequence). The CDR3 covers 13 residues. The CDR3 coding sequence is TGCAGCCCAGCCCGGGAACCGGACACTGAAGCTTTCTTT. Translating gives CSPAREPDTEAFF.

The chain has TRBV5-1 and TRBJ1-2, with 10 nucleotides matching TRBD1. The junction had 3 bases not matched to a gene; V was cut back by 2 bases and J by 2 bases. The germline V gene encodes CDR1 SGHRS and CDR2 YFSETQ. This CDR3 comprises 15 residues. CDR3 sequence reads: CASSLTGQGNYGYTF. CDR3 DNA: TGCGCCAGCAGCTTAACGGGACAGGGGAACTATGGCTACACCTTC.

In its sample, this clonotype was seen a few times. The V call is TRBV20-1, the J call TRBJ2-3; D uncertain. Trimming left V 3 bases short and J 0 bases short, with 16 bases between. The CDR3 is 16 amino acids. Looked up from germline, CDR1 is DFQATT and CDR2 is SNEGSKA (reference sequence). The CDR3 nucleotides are TGCAGTGCTAGGCAGTCAGAGCTTACTAGCACAGATACGCAGTATTTT. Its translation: CSARQSELTSTDTQYF.

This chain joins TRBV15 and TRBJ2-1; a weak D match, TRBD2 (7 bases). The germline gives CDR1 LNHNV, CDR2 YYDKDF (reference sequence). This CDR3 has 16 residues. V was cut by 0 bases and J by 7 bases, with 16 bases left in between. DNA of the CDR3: TGTGCCACCAGCAGAGATGAGGGAGGGGGGAATAATGAGCAGTTCTTC. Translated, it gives CATSRDEGGGNNEQFF.

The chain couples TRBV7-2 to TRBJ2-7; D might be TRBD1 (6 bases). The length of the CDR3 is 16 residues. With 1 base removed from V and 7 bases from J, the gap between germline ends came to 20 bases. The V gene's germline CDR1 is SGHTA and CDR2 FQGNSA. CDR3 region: CASSLVSGMGDNEQYF. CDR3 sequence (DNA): TGTGCCAGCAGCTTAGTTTCGGGGATGGGGGACAATGAGCAGTACTTC.

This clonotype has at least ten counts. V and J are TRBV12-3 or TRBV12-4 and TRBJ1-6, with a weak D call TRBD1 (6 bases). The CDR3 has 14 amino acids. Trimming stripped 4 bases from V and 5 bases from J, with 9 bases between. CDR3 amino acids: CASSSGQNNSPLHF. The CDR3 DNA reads TGTGCCAGCAGTTCCGGACAGAATAATTCACCCCTCCACTTT.